A single sample gave rise to the 29 T cell receptor beta chains below, sequenced in a study of lymphopenia after photon versus proton radiotherapy (dated by TCRdb to the late 2010s). Receptors were amplified or captured by the immunoSEQ multiplex PCR assay. Here the immuneACCESS table is served through TCRdb, limited to in-frame sequences with V and J called. Missing clones are a known gap in these copies; in checked studies unresolved V genes cover under half, and the rest lacks a known reason. Here the sample has fewer than 65,000 clones; around 87% occur a single time. Around 2.1% of the sample comes from the top ten. The sample here was peripheral blood, taken from a patient treated with photon-based radiotherapy. These receptors all come from a man aged 40-50 years with gastric cancer.

This clone was seen a few times. The chain couples TRBV7-2 to TRBJ1-2, with a possible D match to TRBD1 (5 bases). The CDR3 extends over 13 amino acids. CDR1 is SGHTA and CDR2 is FQGNSA in the germline V gene. V dropped 4 bases and J dropped 8 bases, with 14 bases sitting between them. CDR3 protein: CASSSNPRDGYTF. Here the CDR3 DNA reads TGTGCCAGCAGCTCCAATCCACGGGACGGCTACACCTTC. The variable domain in full, with the rest retrieved from reference TRBV7-2 and TRBJ1-2, is GAGVSQSPSNKVTEKGKDVELRCDPISGHTALYWYRQSLGQGLEFLIYFQGNSAPDKSGLPSDRFSAERTGGSVSTLTIQRTQQEDSAVYLCASSSNPRDGYTFGSGTRLTVV.

The chain has TRBV6-6 and TRBJ2-1, with 8 bases identical to TRBD2. The CDR3 totals 12 residues. Germline V gene lookup returns CDR1 MNHNY and CDR2 SVGAGI (reference sequence). The CDR3 spells CTTGGRYNEQFF. The CDR3 coding sequence is TGTACAACGGGGGGGCGGTACAATGAGCAGTTCTTC.

The chain links TRBV5-1 to TRBJ1-1; 8 positions agree with TRBD1. J gave up 0 bases and V 2 bases, and 9 bases lay outside the gene matches. Germline CDR1 SGHRS, CDR2 YFSETQ. This CDR3 comprises 17 residues. For the CDR3, the DNA is TGCGCCAGCAGCTTCGGCAGGGGGCCATCGATGAACACTGAAGCTTTCTTT. This translates into CASSFGRGPSMNTEAFF.

The genes are TRBV5-1 and TRBJ2-3; 11 bases map to TRBD2. Losses at the gene ends were 3 bases for V and 0 bases for J; bases not matched to a gene: 3. The germline V gene encodes CDR1 SGHRS and CDR2 YFSETQ. The CDR3 covers 16 residues. The CDR3 bases are TGCGCCAGCAGCTCCGGGACTAGCGGCAGCACAGATACGCAGTATTTT. This codes for CASSSGTSGSTDTQYF.

V and J are TRBV2 and TRBJ2-5, with a weak D call TRBD1 (5 bases). This CDR3 is built from 14 residues. Germline lookup yields CDR1 SNHLY and CDR2 FYNNEI. Trimming left V 3 bases short and J 1 base short, with 9 bases between. The DNA for the CDR3 is TGTGCCAGCAGTGAGGACACCCCCCAAGAGACCCAGTACTTC. Translation: CASSEDTPQETQYF.

The table lists this clone with a few counts. V is TRBV4-1 and J is TRBJ1-3; TRBD1 might be the D (5 bases). The germline V and J ends were trimmed by 0 bases and 3 bases, with 9 bases remaining between them. The length of the CDR3 is 15 residues. Per the germline V gene, CDR1 is MGHRA and CDR2 is YSYEKL. CDR3 DNA sequence: TGCGCCAGCAGCCAAGAAAGGACACGTGGAAACACCATATATTTT. Encoded protein: CASSQERTRGNTIYF.

This chain connects TRBV6-5 to TRBJ1-2; the match to TRBD1 covers 7 bases. With 8 bases clipped from V and 8 bases from J, the junction kept 8 bases outside the gene matches. The CDR3 sequence is 12 residues long. Germline loops: CDR1 MNHEY, CDR2 SVGAGI. The CDR3 region is CASSDRGQGYTF. In DNA, the CDR3 is TGTGCCAGCTCTGATAGGGGGCAGGGCTACACCTTC.

The gene calls are TRBV5-1 and TRBJ1-3; 7 bases line up with TRBD1. There are 14 residues in the CDR3. Germline V gene sequence: CDR1 SGHRS, CDR2 YFSETQ. The trim removed 5 bases at V and 2 bases at J, leaving 4 bases unmatched. Written as DNA, the CDR3 is TGCGCCAGCAGGCTTACAGGGGCTGGAAACACCATATATTTT. Its protein product is CASRLTGAGNTIYF.

The V gene is TRBV7-9, the J gene TRBJ1-3, with D uncertain. The CDR3 runs 18 residues. Trimming shortened V by 4 bases and J by 2 bases, and 21 bases separated the two germline ends. The germline V gene encodes CDR1 SEHNR and CDR2 FQNEAQ (reference sequence). For the CDR3, the DNA is TGTGCCAGCAGCTCTAGGGCCGGGGAATCCCGGCCTGGAAACACCATATATTTT. Translating gives CASSSRAGESRPGNTIYF.

The chain combines TRBV30 with TRBJ1-5; D is unclear. The CDR3 spans 13 residues. V lost 2 bases and J lost 6, with 11 bases in between. In germline, CDR1 is GTSNPN, CDR2 SVGIG (reference sequence). CDR3 DNA: TGTGCCTGGAGTCTCTTAACGGGTCAGCCCCAGCATTTT. Residues: CAWSLLTGQPQHF.

V is TRBV7-9 and J is TRBJ2-5; 13 bases fit TRBD2. This CDR3 spans 16 amino acids. Looked up from germline, CDR1 is SEHNR and CDR2 is FQNEAQ (reference sequence). V lost 5 bases, J lost 5 bases, and 8 bases stayed unmatched. The CDR3 bases are TGTGCCAGCAGCGCCCGACTAGCGGGGGGCGGCGAGACCCAGTACTTC. This translates into CASSARLAGGGETQYF. The whole variable domain, filled in from reference TRBV7-9 and TRBJ2-5, reads DTGVSQNPRHKITKRGQNVTFRCDPISEHNRLYWYRQTLGQGPEFLTYFQNEAQLEKSRLLSDRFSAERPKGSFSTLEIQRTEQGDSAMYLCASSARLAGGGETQYFGPGTRLLVL.

The chain employs TRBV29-1 and TRBJ1-2; possibly TRBD1 for D (5 bases). Trimming removed 4 bases from V and 4 bases from J, with 22 bases in between. The CDR3 consists of 16 residues. CDR1 and CDR2 from the germline V gene are SQVTM and ANQGSEA. The CDR3 spells CSVGKGQPPISYGYTF. CDR3 DNA sequence: TGCAGCGTTGGGAAGGGGCAGCCACCAATTTCCTATGGCTACACCTTC.

This clone was detected only a few times. This chain links TRBV28 with TRBJ1-2; a weak D match, TRBD1 (6 bases). Looked up from germline, CDR1 is MDHEN and CDR2 is SYDVKM. This CDR3 is 14 amino acids long. Trimming stripped 6 bases from V and 4 bases from J, with 15 bases between. CDR3 nucleotides: TGTGCCAGCAGCCTGCCGGGGGCAGCCTATGGCTACACCTTC. Translated, it gives CASSLPGAAYGYTF.

The chain recombines TRBV19 with TRBJ1-3; no clear D gene. Germline V lookup: CDR1 LNHDA, CDR2 SQIVND (reference sequence). V was pared by 3 bases and J by 4 bases, with 10 bases between. The CDR3 length is 14 residues. The CDR3: CASSMGLGGNTIYF. The CDR3 nucleotides are TGTGCCAGTAGTATGGGGTTAGGAGGAAACACCATATATTTT.

In this sample, this clone turned up a few times. V and J are TRBV7-3 and TRBJ1-1; D may be TRBD1 (5 bases). The V and J ends lost 2 bases and 2 bases respectively, with 6 bases between them. The germline V gene has CDR1 SGHTA and CDR2 FQGTGA. CDR3 size: 13 residues. The CDR3 DNA sequence: TGTGCCAGCAGCTTACAGGGAAACACTGAAGCTTTCTTT. Protein product: CASSLQGNTEAFF.

The chain carries TRBV5-5 and TRBJ1-3; D not resolved. Trimming removed 3 bases at V and 3 bases at J, with 7 bases between. Germline V gives CDR1 SGHKS, CDR2 YYEKEE (reference sequence). The CDR3 extends over 13 amino acids. In nucleotides, the CDR3 is TGTGCCAGCAGCTACGACGGTGGAAACACCATATATTTT. Protein sequence: CASSYDGGNTIYF.

The chain joins TRBV7-2 to TRBJ1-6, with 9 bases lining up with TRBD1. Trimming took 5 bases from V and 5 from J; bases not matched to a gene: 4. The CDR3 has 15 residues. Germline CDR1 SGHTA, CDR2 FQGNSA. The CDR3 nucleotides read TGTGCCAGCAGCGTGGGACAGGGCAATAATTCACCCCTCCACTTT. Protein: CASSVGQGNNSPLHF.

This chain joins TRBV27 and TRBJ2-3; D unclear. The CDR3 contains 18 residues. Germline CDR1 is MNHEY and CDR2 is SMNVEV (reference sequence). V lost 5 bases and J 2 bases, leaving 23 bases between the germline ends. CDR3 DNA: TGTGCCAGCAGTCCCCGGGCTCGAAGAAGACACCTCACAGATACGCAGTATTTT. This codes for CASSPRARRRHLTDTQYF.

The V gene is TRBV4-1, the J gene TRBJ2-3; D is perhaps TRBD1 (6 bases). The ends were cut back, 1 base at V and 0 bases at J, with 14 bases in the middle. Germline CDR1 reads MGHRA; CDR2 reads YSYEKL. The CDR3 contains 17 residues. The CDR3 DNA is TGCGCCAGCAGCCAAGTGGGGGCTAGTCGTAGCACAGATACGCAGTATTTT. Protein product: CASSQVGASRSTDTQYF.

The chain couples TRBV19 to TRBJ2-7; 7 bases map to TRBD1. The V gene's germline CDR1 is LNHDA and CDR2 SQIVND (reference sequence). Trimming cost V 1 base and J 3 bases; bases outside gene matches: 6. The CDR3 length is 15 residues. This CDR3 reads CASSIGPGQHYEQYF. For the CDR3, the DNA is TGTGCCAGTAGTATAGGCCCGGGACAGCACTACGAGCAGTACTTC.

The chain is built from TRBV30 and TRBJ1-2; no clear D. Per germline, CDR1 GTSNPN and CDR2 SVGIG (reference sequence). Trimming took 4 bases from V and 3 from J, leaving 18 bases between them. The CDR3 covers 15 residues. The CDR3 region has the DNA TGTGCCTGGAACCGCCCCCGGACGGCGGACTATGGCTACACCTTC. Encoded protein: CAWNRPRTADYGYTF.

The chain uses TRBV27 and TRBJ2-7; TRBD1 matches at 8 bases. The CDR3 extends over 14 amino acids. The germline V gene encodes CDR1 MNHEY and CDR2 SMNVEV (reference sequence). J gave up 4 bases and V 6 bases, and 8 bases lay outside the gene matches. For the CDR3, the DNA is TGTGCCAGCAGACCTTCGACAGGGGAGTACGAGCAGTACTTC. Its protein product is CASRPSTGEYEQYF.

J is TRBJ2-5 and V is TRBV9; TRBD2 matches at 7 bases. The trim removed 3 bases at V and 3 bases at J, leaving 5 bases unmatched. The germline V gene has CDR1 SGDLS and CDR2 YYNGEE. The length of the CDR3 is 14 residues. CDR3 sequence (DNA): TGTGCCAGCAGCGGGGAGGGAATGAAAGAGACCCAGTACTTC. The encoded protein is CASSGEGMKETQYF.

The chain uses TRBV19 and TRBJ2-3; 9 positions match TRBD2. Germline V gene sequence: CDR1 LNHDA, CDR2 SQIVND (reference sequence). This CDR3 has 14 amino acids. The J segment lost 6 bases and the V segment lost 5 bases, leaving 6 bases of the junction unmatched. CDR3 loop: CASSGISGGDTQYF. Here the CDR3 DNA reads TGTGCCAGTAGTGGGATTAGCGGGGGCGATACGCAGTATTTT.

Only one count was recorded for this clone. The chain combines TRBV27 with TRBJ2-1; TRBD2 matches at 11 bases. V lost 5 bases and J lost 8; bases outside the gene matches: 8. Germline V gene sequence: CDR1 MNHEY, CDR2 SMNVEV (reference sequence). The length of the CDR3 is 15 residues. The CDR3 protein is CASSPRLAGLDEQFF. The DNA of the CDR3 is TGTGCCAGCAGTCCCAGACTAGCGGGGTTGGATGAGCAGTTCTTC.

The chain joins TRBV6-1 to TRBJ2-5; D gene uncertain. Trimming removed 6 bases from V and 4 bases from J, with 6 bases in between. The CDR3 length is 11 residues. CDR1 is MNHNS and CDR2 is SASEGT in the germline V gene. The CDR3 region is CASSALETQYF. The DNA for the CDR3 is TGTGCCAGCAGCGCGTTAGAGACCCAGTACTTC.

The rearrangement links TRBV2 to TRBJ1-1, with TRBD1 as a possible D gene (5 bases). This CDR3 comprises 12 residues. The germline V and J ends were trimmed by 8 bases and 5 bases, with 12 bases remaining between them. Germline V gene sequence: CDR1 SNHLY, CDR2 FYNNEI. This chain's CDR3 is CASAKGRTEAFF. CDR3 nucleotides: TGTGCCAGCGCCAAGGGGCGTACTGAAGCTTTCTTT.

The table lists this clone with a few counts. The V call is TRBV2, the J call TRBJ1-2, with a tentative D call TRBD1 (5 bases). The CDR3 covers 13 residues. The V end lost 6 bases, the J end lost 8 bases, and 16 bases lay between the germline ends. The germline CDR1 and CDR2 sequences are SNHLY and FYNNEI. The CDR3 bases are TGTGCCAGCAGCCCAAGCCGGGGGGACGGCTACACCTTC. The encoded protein is CASSPSRGDGYTF.

The chain employs TRBV19 and TRBJ2-5, with D perhaps TRBD2 (6 bases). Germline V gene data show CDR1 as LNHDA and CDR2 as SQIVND (reference sequence). The CDR3 consists of 16 residues. V lost 3 bases and J 0 bases, leaving 14 bases between the germline ends. The CDR3 DNA sequence: TGTGCCAGTAGTATGATCACGGGGGTTAACCAAGAGACCCAGTACTTC. It is translated as CASSMITGVNQETQYF. The variable domain in full, completed from reference TRBV19 and TRBJ2-5, reads DGGITQSPKYLFRKEGQNVTLSCEQNLNHDAMYWYRQDPGQGLRLIYYSQIVNDFQKGDIAEGYSVSREKKESFPLTVTSAQKNPTAFYLCASSMITGVNQETQYFGPGTRLLVL.